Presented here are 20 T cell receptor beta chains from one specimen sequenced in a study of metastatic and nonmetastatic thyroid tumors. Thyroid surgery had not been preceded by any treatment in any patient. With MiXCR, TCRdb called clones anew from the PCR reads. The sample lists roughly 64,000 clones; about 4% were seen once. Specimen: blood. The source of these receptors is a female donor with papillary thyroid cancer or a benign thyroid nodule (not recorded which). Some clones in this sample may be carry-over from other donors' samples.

As DNA, the CDR3 is TGCAGTGCTAGAGTATTTGCGGGAGGATCCAACGAGCAGTACTTC. Protein product: CSARVFAGGSNEQYF. The rearrangement uses TRBV20-1 and TRBJ2-7; 8 bases align to TRBD2. In germline, CDR1 is DFQATT, CDR2 SNEGSKA (reference sequence). The CDR3 loop spans 15 amino acids. V shed 1 base and J 5 bases; nucleotides not matched to a gene: 10.

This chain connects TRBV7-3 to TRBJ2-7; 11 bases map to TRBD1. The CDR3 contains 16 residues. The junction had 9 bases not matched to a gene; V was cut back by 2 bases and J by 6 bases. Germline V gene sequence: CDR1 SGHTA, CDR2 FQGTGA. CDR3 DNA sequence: TGTGCCAGCAGCTTAGGCCACCGGGACAGGGGGGGCGAGCAGTACTTC. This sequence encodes CASSLGHRDRGGEQYF.

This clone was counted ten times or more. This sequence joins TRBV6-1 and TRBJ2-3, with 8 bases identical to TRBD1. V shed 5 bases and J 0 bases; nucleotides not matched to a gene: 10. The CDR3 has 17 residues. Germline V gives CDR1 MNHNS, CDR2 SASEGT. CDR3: CASSQQNRGTSTDTQYF. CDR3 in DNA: TGTGCCAGCAGTCAACAAAACAGGGGGACTAGCACAGATACGCAGTATTTT.

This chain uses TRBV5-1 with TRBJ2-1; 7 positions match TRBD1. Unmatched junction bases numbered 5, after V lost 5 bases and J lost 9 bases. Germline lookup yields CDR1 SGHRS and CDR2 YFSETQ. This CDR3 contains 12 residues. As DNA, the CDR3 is TGCGCCAGCAGACAACCAGGGGGTGAGCAGTTCTTC. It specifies CASRQPGGEQFF.

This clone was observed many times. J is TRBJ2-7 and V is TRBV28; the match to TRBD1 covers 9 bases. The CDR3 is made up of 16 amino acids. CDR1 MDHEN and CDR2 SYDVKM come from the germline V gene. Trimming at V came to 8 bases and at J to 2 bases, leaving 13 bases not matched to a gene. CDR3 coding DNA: TGTGCCAGCCAAAAGGCCGGGACAGGGCCCACCTACGAGCAGTACTTC. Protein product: CASQKAGTGPTYEQYF.

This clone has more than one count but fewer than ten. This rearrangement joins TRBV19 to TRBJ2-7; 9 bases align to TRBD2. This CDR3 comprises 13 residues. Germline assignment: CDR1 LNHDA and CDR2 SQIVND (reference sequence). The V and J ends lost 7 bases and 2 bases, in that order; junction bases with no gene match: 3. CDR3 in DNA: TGTGCCAGTAACCTAGCGGGAACCTACGAGCAGTACTTC. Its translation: CASNLAGTYEQYF.

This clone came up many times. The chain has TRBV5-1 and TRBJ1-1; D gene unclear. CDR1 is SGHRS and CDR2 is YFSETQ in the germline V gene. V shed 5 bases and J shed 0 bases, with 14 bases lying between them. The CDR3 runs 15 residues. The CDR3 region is CASRPGGSVNTEAFF. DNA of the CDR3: TGCGCCAGCAGGCCAGGAGGGTCCGTGAACACTGAAGCTTTCTTT.

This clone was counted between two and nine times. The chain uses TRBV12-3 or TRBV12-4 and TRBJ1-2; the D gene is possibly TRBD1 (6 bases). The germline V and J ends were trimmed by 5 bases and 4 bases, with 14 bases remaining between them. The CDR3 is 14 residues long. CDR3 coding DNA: TGTGCCAGCAGTGAACAGGGTGGGGGCTATGGCTACACCTTC. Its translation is CASSEQGGGYGYTF.

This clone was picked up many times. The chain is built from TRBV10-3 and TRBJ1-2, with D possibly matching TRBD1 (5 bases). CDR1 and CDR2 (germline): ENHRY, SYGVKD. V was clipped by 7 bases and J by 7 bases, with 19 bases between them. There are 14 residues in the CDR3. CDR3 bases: TGTGCCATCATCGGGGACGGGACGCCTGGTGGCTACACCTTC. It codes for CAIIGDGTPGGYTF.

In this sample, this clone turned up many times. CDR3 in DNA: TGTGCCAGCAGGAGAAGTGGGGTTGACACAGATACGCAGTATTTT. Protein sequence: CASRRSGVDTDTQYF. The chain has TRBV2 and TRBJ2-3; D gene ambiguous. CDR1 is SNHLY, CDR2 FYNNEI, per germline. The CDR3 contains 15 residues. The ends were cut back, 6 bases at V and 2 bases at J, with 15 bases in the middle. Variable domain in full (rest from reference TRBV2 and TRBJ2-3): EPEVTQTPSHQVTQMGQEVILRCVPISNHLYFYWYRQILGQKVEFLVSFYNNEISEKSEIFDDQFSVERPDGSNFTLKIRSTKLEDSAMYFCASRRSGVDTDTQYFGPGTRLTVL.

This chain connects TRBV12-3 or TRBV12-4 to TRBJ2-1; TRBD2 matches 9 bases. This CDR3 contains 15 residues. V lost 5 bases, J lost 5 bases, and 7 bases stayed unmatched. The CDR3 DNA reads TGTGCCAGCAGTCCGACTAGCGGAAGAGACAATGAGCAGTTCTTC. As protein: CASSPTSGRDNEQFF.

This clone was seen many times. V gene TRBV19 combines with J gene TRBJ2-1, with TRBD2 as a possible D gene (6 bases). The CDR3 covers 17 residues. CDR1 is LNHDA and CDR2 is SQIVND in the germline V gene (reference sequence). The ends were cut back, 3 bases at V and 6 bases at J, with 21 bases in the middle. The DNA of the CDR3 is TGTGCCAGTAGTATTTACGGAGCGGGTCCTATATTCAATGAGCAGTTCTTC. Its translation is CASSIYGAGPIFNEQFF.

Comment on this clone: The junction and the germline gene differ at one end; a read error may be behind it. The CDR3 sequence: CASSCTRDSNQHQHF. CDR3 coding DNA: TGTGCCAGCAGTTGCACGCGAGATAGCAATCAGCACCAGCATTTT. V usage is TRBV6-2 or TRBV6-3 and J usage is TRBJ1-5, with unresolved D. The CDR3 length is 15 residues. CDR1 and CDR2 (germline): MNHEY, SVGEGT.

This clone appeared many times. The CDR3: CASSLGVLAGGPYEQFF. Written as DNA, the CDR3 is TGTGCCAGCAGCTTAGGGGTACTAGCGGGAGGGCCCTATGAGCAGTTCTTC. The rearrangement uses TRBV11-2 and TRBJ2-1, with 13 bases identical to TRBD2. The CDR3 is 17 residues long. V lost 1 base and J lost 8; bases outside the gene matches: 8. Germline V gene lookup returns CDR1 SGHAT and CDR2 FQNNGV.

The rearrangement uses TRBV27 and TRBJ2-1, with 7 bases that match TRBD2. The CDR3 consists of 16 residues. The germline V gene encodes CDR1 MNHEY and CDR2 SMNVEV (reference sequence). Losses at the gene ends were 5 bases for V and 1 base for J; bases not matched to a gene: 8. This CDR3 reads CASSTRRAGSYNEQFF. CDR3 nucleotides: TGTGCCAGCAGTACCCGGAGAGCGGGATCCTACAATGAGCAGTTCTTC.

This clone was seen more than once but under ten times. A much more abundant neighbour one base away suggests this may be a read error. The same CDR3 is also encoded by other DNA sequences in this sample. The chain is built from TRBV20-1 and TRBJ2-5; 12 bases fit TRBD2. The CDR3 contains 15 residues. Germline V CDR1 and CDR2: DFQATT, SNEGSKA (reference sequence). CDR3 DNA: TGCAGTGCTAGAGAAGGACTAGCGGGATGGGAGACACAGTACTTC. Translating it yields CSAREGLAGWETQYF.

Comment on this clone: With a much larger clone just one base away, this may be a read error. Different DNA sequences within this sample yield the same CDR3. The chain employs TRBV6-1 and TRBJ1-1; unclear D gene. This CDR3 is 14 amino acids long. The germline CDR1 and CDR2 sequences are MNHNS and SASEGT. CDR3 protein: CASSYIAVDTEAFF. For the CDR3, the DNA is TGTGCCAGCAGTTATATCGCGGTTGACACTGAAGCCTTCTTT.

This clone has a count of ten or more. The CDR3 DNA is TGTGCCAGCAGGCGAACTCTGGGACAGGGGGTTGACGAGCAGTACTTC. This sequence encodes CASRRTLGQGVDEQYF. The chain has TRBV7-9 and TRBJ2-7; 11 nucleotides align to TRBD1. Germline trimming cut 6 bases from V and 5 bases from J; bases unmatched to any gene: 12. The CDR3 is 16 residues long. Germline V gene lookup returns CDR1 SEHNR and CDR2 FQNEAQ (reference sequence).

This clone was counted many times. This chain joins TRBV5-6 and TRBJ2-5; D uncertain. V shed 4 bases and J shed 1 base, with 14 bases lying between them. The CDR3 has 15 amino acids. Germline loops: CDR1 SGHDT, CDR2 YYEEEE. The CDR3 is CASSPLGRIQETQYF. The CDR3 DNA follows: TGTGCCAGCAGCCCTCTAGGGCGGATCCAAGAGACCCAGTACTTC.

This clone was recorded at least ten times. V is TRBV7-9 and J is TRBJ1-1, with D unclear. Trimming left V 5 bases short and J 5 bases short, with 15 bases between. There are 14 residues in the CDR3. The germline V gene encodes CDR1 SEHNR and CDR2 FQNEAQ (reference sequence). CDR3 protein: CASSRGSERTEAFF. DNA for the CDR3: TGTGCCAGCAGCCGCGGGTCAGAAAGGACTGAAGCTTTCTTT.